These 6 T cell receptor beta chains were all obtained from the same sample, sequenced in a study of cytomegalovirus exposure and HLA in healthy donors. Profiled with immunoSEQ multiplex PCR; TCRdb holds only in-frame clones, not every one. Altogether some 67,000 clones are present, 94% being singletons, with the ten largest covering roughly 0.94%. Sequenced: PBMCs. The receptors derive from a woman in her late teens or twenties in good health and CMV-seronegative.

This chain links TRBV9 with TRBJ1-2, with 11 bases matching TRBD1. The CDR3 is 15 residues long. The trim removed 3 bases at V and 8 bases at J, leaving 9 bases unmatched. From germline, CDR1 is SGDLS and CDR2 YYNGEE. The CDR3 sequence is CASSGADRGLRGYTF. In DNA, the CDR3 is TGTGCCAGCAGCGGAGCGGACAGGGGGCTACGGGGCTACACCTTC.

The rearrangement joins TRBV5-3 to TRBJ1-3; D not resolved. TRBV5-3 is assigned to the ORF class and has an uncertain function. Trimming pared 0 bases from V and 0 bases from J, leaving 16 bases between. The CDR3 spans 18 residues. The CDR3 DNA reads TGTGCCAGAAGCTTGGCAAAAGTTTTGCCCTACTCTGGAAACACCATATATTTT. It encodes CARSLAKVLPYSGNTIYF.

The CDR3 sequence: CASSSDGTSGNIQYF. In DNA form, the CDR3 reads TGTGCCAGCAGCTCAGACGGGACTAGCGGGAACATTCAGTACTTC. The J gene is TRBJ2-4, the V gene TRBV7-3; TRBD2 aligns across 12 bases. CDR3 length equals 15 residues. Per germline, CDR1 SGHTA and CDR2 FQGTGA. The trim removed 4 bases at V and 7 bases at J, leaving 5 bases unmatched.

The gene calls are TRBV7-6 and TRBJ1-2, with no clear D. Germline V CDR1 and CDR2: SGHVS, FNYEAQ. This CDR3 is built from 13 residues. The V and J ends lost 1 base and 0 bases respectively, with 3 bases between them. The CDR3 sequence: CASSLGPNYGYTF. CDR3 bases: TGTGCCAGCAGCTTAGGGCCTAACTATGGCTACACCTTC.

The chain uses TRBV5-7 and TRBJ1-2; D is uncertain. TRBV5-7 is labeled an ORF, and its function is uncertain. Trimming cost V 5 bases and J 7 bases, with 21 bases left between them. The CDR3 has 15 residues. The CDR3 coding sequence is TGTGCCAGCAGGCCCCCGTTTGAGGGCGCGGGTGGCTACACCTTC. Amino acids: CASRPPFEGAGGYTF.

The chain recombines TRBV7-6 with TRBJ2-2; the match to TRBD1 covers 9 bases. Looked up from germline, CDR1 is SGHVS and CDR2 is FNYEAQ. This CDR3 is 14 amino acids long. The ends lost 7 bases at V and 1 base at J; junction bases unmatched: 1. The CDR3 here is CASTDRGNTGELFF. As DNA, the CDR3 is TGTGCCAGCACGGACAGGGGGAACACCGGGGAGCTGTTTTTT.